Each of the 31 T cell receptor beta chains below was sequenced from the same sample in a study of OX40 agonist ivuxolimab in advanced cancers. The method was immunoSEQ multiplex PCR; TCRdb's version includes in-frame clones alone and lacks a portion of them. This repertoire shows tens of thousands of clones, roughly 92% found once; its top ten account for 0.44%. The material sequenced was CD4+ or CD8+ T cells sorted from blood, taken in a trial of the OX40 agonist ivuxolimab. The origin of the receptors is an adult with an advanced solid tumor such as melanoma, head and neck, liver or kidney cancer.

The chain recombines TRBV10-3 with TRBJ1-1, with 9 positions matching TRBD1. The ends lost 2 bases at V and 1 base at J; junction bases unmatched: 2. The length of the CDR3 is 15 residues. Germline CDR1 reads ENHRY; CDR2 reads SYGVKD. The DNA for the CDR3 is TGTGCCATCAGTGAGACAGGGGGCCCGAACACTGAAGCTTTCTTT. It is translated as CAISETGGPNTEAFF.

This sequence joins TRBV13 and TRBJ2-1; D is uncertain. This CDR3 is 11 amino acids long. V lost 6 bases, J lost 9 bases, and 9 bases lay in between. The germline CDR1 and CDR2 sequences are PRHDT and FYEKMQ (reference sequence). The CDR3 sequence is CASSPQFEQFF. In nucleotides, the CDR3 is TGTGCCAGCAGTCCTCAGTTTGAGCAGTTCTTC.

The chain couples TRBV13 to TRBJ2-1, with a possible D match to TRBD1 (6 bases). The V gene's germline CDR1 is PRHDT and CDR2 FYEKMQ (reference sequence). V lost 5 bases and J 3 bases, leaving 11 bases between the germline ends. The CDR3 runs to 14 residues. The CDR3 sequence: CASSEDRSYNEQFF. CDR3 nucleotide sequence: TGTGCCAGCAGCGAGGACAGAAGCTACAATGAGCAGTTCTTC.

The DNA of the CDR3 is TGTGCCAGCAGTCCCCCCCCCGCTCAGACGACGCGGGGCTACACCTTC. Its translation: CASSPPPAQTTRGYTF. J is TRBJ1-2 and V is TRBV6-6; D not resolved. V was shortened by 5 bases and J by 8 bases, with 24 bases between the two germline ends. The CDR3 runs to 16 residues. Germline V gene lookup returns CDR1 MNHNY and CDR2 SVGAGI (reference sequence).

The J gene is TRBJ2-7, the V gene TRBV6-1; 9 bases agree with TRBD2. The CDR3 has 14 residues. Germline CDR1 is MNHNS and CDR2 is SASEGT. The V gene end was trimmed by 8 bases and the J gene end by 4 bases; junction bases not matched to a gene: 9. In DNA form, the CDR3 reads TGTGCCAGCGTCCTAGGACTAGCGCGGTACGAGCAGTACTTC. Its translation: CASVLGLARYEQYF.

This clone was detected only once. This chain uses TRBV6-5 with TRBJ2-7; no reliable D call. The CDR3 has 10 amino acids. Germline lookup yields CDR1 MNHEY and CDR2 SVGAGI. V was cut by 6 bases and J by 7 bases, with 7 bases left in between. The CDR3 protein is CASSLLEQYF. CDR3 bases: TGTGCCAGCAGCTTACTTGAGCAGTACTTC.

The chain employs TRBV21-1 and TRBJ2-7; TRBD2 is the table's D call and was not checked against the DNA. TRBV21-1 is recorded as a pseudogene. CDR3 length: 16 residues. The CDR3 sequence is CASSKELAGSSYEQYF. CDR3 nucleotide sequence: TGTGCCAGCAGCAAAGAACTAGCGGGGAGCTCCTACGAGCAGTACTTC.

The rearrangement joins TRBV6-5 to TRBJ2-1; the D gene is possibly TRBD1 (5 bases). Per germline, CDR1 MNHEY and CDR2 SVGAGI. Trimming stripped 6 bases from V and 3 bases from J, with 9 bases between. The CDR3 covers 13 residues. The CDR3 reads CASRFDSYNEQFF. The DNA of the CDR3 is TGTGCCAGCAGGTTCGACAGCTACAATGAGCAGTTCTTC.

The V call is TRBV11-2, the J call TRBJ1-3; no reliable D call. V shed 1 base and J shed 4 bases, with 11 bases lying between them. This CDR3 spans 15 amino acids. Germline assignment: CDR1 SGHAT and CDR2 FQNNGV. As DNA, the CDR3 is TGTGCCAGCAGCTTAGGTGGTGGGAGAGGAAACACCATATATTTT. This encodes CASSLGGGRGNTIYF.

The genes are TRBV7-2 and TRBJ2-1; D perhaps matches TRBD1 (6 bases). Trimming pared 5 bases from V and 2 bases from J, leaving 10 bases between. The CDR3 is 14 residues long. Germline CDR1 reads SGHTA; CDR2 reads FQGNSA. The CDR3 DNA reads TGTGCCAGCAGCCCACAGGGTACCTACAATGAGCAGTTCTTC. It yields the protein CASSPQGTYNEQFF.

A word on this clone: This sample includes further DNA sequences coding for the same CDR3. The rearrangement links TRBV10-3 to TRBJ2-7; D tentatively reads TRBD1 or TRBD2 (5 bases each). The CDR3 covers 12 residues. CDR1 ENHRY and CDR2 SYGVKD come from the germline V gene. V was shortened by 6 bases and J by 2 bases, with 8 bases between the two germline ends. This chain's CDR3 is CAISGTTYEQYF. The CDR3, as DNA: TGTGCCATCAGCGGGACCACCTACGAGCAGTACTTC.

The genes are TRBV5-1 and TRBJ2-2, with 12 bases identical to TRBD1. Germline V gene lookup returns CDR1 SGHRS and CDR2 YFSETQ. Germline trimming cut 3 bases from V and 8 bases from J; bases unmatched to any gene: 5. This CDR3 has 15 residues. This CDR3 reads CASSSGTGGLGELFF. The CDR3, as DNA: TGCGCCAGCAGCTCCGGGACAGGGGGCCTGGGGGAGCTGTTTTTT.

This clone was detected only a few times. The V gene is TRBV2, the J gene TRBJ1-2; perhaps TRBD1 as D (5 bases). The CDR3 is made up of 13 amino acids. In germline, CDR1 is SNHLY, CDR2 FYNNEI. Trimming cost V 10 bases and J 7 bases, with 19 bases left between them. This chain's CDR3 is CATRWGGDSGYTF. For the CDR3, the DNA is TGTGCCACCAGGTGGGGCGGGGACTCTGGCTACACCTTC.

The chain links TRBV27 to TRBJ1-2; tentative D call: TRBD1 (6 bases). The CDR3 spans 15 residues. The germline V gene encodes CDR1 MNHEY and CDR2 SMNVEV (reference sequence). Trimming stripped 5 bases from V and 6 bases from J, with 19 bases between. This chain's CDR3 is CASSTNGQPSHGYTF. CDR3 nucleotides: TGTGCCAGCAGTACAAACGGACAGCCCTCGCATGGCTACACCTTC.

V is TRBV7-2 and J is TRBJ1-2; TRBD1 matches at 9 bases. Germline CDR1 reads SGHTA; CDR2 reads FQGNSA. The trim removed 5 bases at V and 4 bases at J, leaving 11 bases unmatched. The CDR3 covers 16 residues. CDR3 residues: CASSRQTQGAGYGYTF. As DNA, the CDR3 is TGTGCCAGCAGCCGGCAAACACAGGGGGCGGGCTATGGCTACACCTTC.

The chain recombines TRBV4-1 with TRBJ1-4; TRBD1 matches 11 bases. This CDR3 has 16 residues. J lost 6 bases, V lost 2 bases, and 5 bases had no gene match. In germline, CDR1 is MGHRA, CDR2 YSYEKL. The CDR3 sequence: CASSQSGQGAYEKLFF. In DNA form, the CDR3 reads TGCGCCAGCAGCCAATCCGGACAGGGGGCTTATGAAAAACTGTTTTTT.

V gene TRBV19 combines with J gene TRBJ1-1, with 7 bases fitting TRBD1. Germline trimming cut 0 bases from V and 3 bases from J; bases unmatched to any gene: 4. Germline CDR1 and CDR2: LNHDA and SQIVND (reference sequence). The CDR3 has 15 amino acids. CDR3 region: CASSIDYRGDTEAFF. Written as DNA, the CDR3 is TGTGCCAGTAGTATAGATTACAGGGGAGACACTGAAGCTTTCTTT.

As DNA, the CDR3 is TGTGCCAGCAGCTTAGACTCGGCTAGCGGAGCTCACAATGAGCAGTTCTTC. Translated: CASSLDSASGAHNEQFF. V is TRBV7-2 and J is TRBJ2-1, with 7 bases aligning to TRBD2. The V segment lost 1 base and the J segment 5 bases; nucleotides outside the gene matches: 11. The CDR3 is made up of 17 amino acids. Germline V gene lookup returns CDR1 SGHTA and CDR2 FQGNSA.

The chain recombines TRBV5-5 with TRBJ2-7; the match to TRBD2 covers 8 bases. The CDR3 length is 14 residues. The trim removed 1 base at V and 5 bases at J, leaving 5 bases unmatched. CDR1 and CDR2 from the germline V gene are SGHKS and YYEKEE (reference sequence). This CDR3 reads CASSLPGGFDEQYF. The CDR3 coding sequence is TGTGCCAGCAGCTTGCCGGGAGGGTTCGACGAGCAGTACTTC. Based on the CDR3 plus reference TRBV5-5 and TRBJ2-7, the full variable domain is DAGVTQSPTHLIKTRGQQVTLRCSPISGHKSVSWYQQVLGQGPQFIFQYYEKEERGRGNFPDRFSARQFPNYSSELNVNALLLGDSALYLCASSLPGGFDEQYFGPGTRLTVT.

CDR3 amino acids: CASSLSGNQPQHF. The CDR3 DNA reads as TGTGCCAGCAGTCTCTCAGGGAATCAGCCCCAGCATTTT. V is TRBV6-5 and J is TRBJ1-5; D possibly corresponds to TRBD1 (5 bases). Trimming took 5 bases from V and 4 from J, leaving 9 bases between them. Per the germline V gene, CDR1 is MNHEY and CDR2 is SVGAGI. The CDR3 is made up of 13 amino acids.

This chain joins TRBV7-6 and TRBJ2-7; 8 bases line up with TRBD2. The CDR3 has 15 residues. CDR1 and CDR2 from the germline V gene are SGHVS and FNYEAQ. The J segment lost 6 bases and the V segment lost 5 bases, leaving 12 bases of the junction unmatched. DNA for the CDR3: TGTGCCAGCAGCCCGGGACTAGTCGAACTGGGCGAGCAGTACTTC. This gives the protein CASSPGLVELGEQYF.

The V gene is TRBV30, the J gene TRBJ1-5; D unclear. This CDR3 is built from 13 residues. Trimming removed 5 bases from V and 2 bases from J, with 10 bases in between. Germline values: CDR1 GTSNPN, CDR2 SVGIG (reference sequence). This CDR3 reads CAWGMMGNQPQHF. The CDR3 nucleotides read TGTGCCTGGGGGATGATGGGCAATCAGCCCCAGCATTTT.

The chain carries TRBV19 and TRBJ1-2; TRBD1 agrees at 7 bases. This CDR3 spans 13 amino acids. V lost 8 bases and J lost 6; bases outside the gene matches: 9. Germline assignment: CDR1 LNHDA and CDR2 SQIVND (reference sequence). CDR3 DNA: TGTGCCAGTTCGGACAGGTCGACAAATGGCTACACCTTC. Its protein product is CASSDRSTNGYTF.

This clone was observed a single time. The V call is TRBV6-5, the J call TRBJ2-7, with D possibly TRBD2 on 5 matching bases. The V gene lost 4 bases and the J gene lost 6 bases, with 16 bases spanning the gap. The CDR3 is 14 residues long. Per the germline V gene, CDR1 is MNHEY and CDR2 is SVGAGI. The CDR3 is CASSLQLGPFEQYF. The DNA for the CDR3 is TGTGCCAGCAGTTTGCAACTAGGGCCGTTCGAGCAGTACTTC.

The table lists this clone with a count of one. The DNA of the CDR3 is TGTGCCAGCAGTTACACTGGACAGGGCTCCGGCTACACCTTC. This translates into CASSYTGQGSGYTF. V is TRBV6-5 and J is TRBJ1-2, with 8 positions matching TRBD1. The CDR3 is 14 residues long. CDR1 is MNHEY and CDR2 is SVGAGI in the germline V gene. Germline trimming cut 2 bases from V and 8 bases from J; bases unmatched to any gene: 7.

The chain carries TRBV18 and TRBJ2-3; 9 bases align to TRBD2. Germline values: CDR1 KGHSH, CDR2 LQKENI. Losses at the gene ends were 5 bases for V and 5 bases for J; bases not matched to a gene: 11. This CDR3 has 16 residues. CDR3 DNA sequence: TGTGCCAGCTCATCTTTAGCGGGAGAGGTTGGAGATACGCAGTATTTT. It is translated as CASSSLAGEVGDTQYF.

The chain recombines TRBV5-1 with TRBJ1-1; TRBD1 aligns across 8 bases. This CDR3 spans 15 amino acids. Trimming took 4 bases from V and 5 from J; bases not matched to a gene: 10. CDR1 is SGHRS, CDR2 YFSETQ, per germline. CDR3 residues: CASSRDRSRGTEAFF. Written as DNA, the CDR3 is TGCGCCAGCAGCCGGGACAGGTCCCGAGGGACTGAAGCTTTCTTT.

The CDR3 sequence: CASSVGTSGRPQYF. The CDR3, as DNA: TGTGCCAGCAGCGTAGGTACTAGCGGGAGACCCCAGTACTTC. V and J are TRBV9 and TRBJ2-5, with 11 positions matching TRBD2. The CDR3 has 14 amino acids. The germline gives CDR1 SGDLS, CDR2 YYNGEE. Trimming at V came to 0 bases and at J to 9 bases, leaving 4 bases not matched to a gene. The entire variable domain, with the rest obtained from reference TRBV9 and TRBJ2-5, is as follows: DSGVTQTPKHLITATGQRVTLRCSPRSGDLSVYWYQQSLDQGLQFLIQYYNGEERAKGNILERFSAQQFPDLHSELNLSSLELGDSALYFCASSVGTSGRPQYFGPGTRLLVL.

The rearrangement links TRBV19 to TRBJ2-4; TRBD1 matches 7 bases. Per the germline V gene, CDR1 is LNHDA and CDR2 is SQIVND (reference sequence). CDR3 length equals 19 residues. V lost 3 bases and J lost 0; bases outside the gene matches: 14. The CDR3 sequence: CASSIFRATGVLAKNIQYF. The CDR3 coding sequence is TGTGCCAGTAGTATTTTTCGGGCAACAGGGGTACTAGCCAAAAACATTCAGTACTTC.

The genes are TRBV27 and TRBJ2-1; 11 positions match TRBD2. Germline CDR1 reads MNHEY; CDR2 reads SMNVEV (reference sequence). V shed 6 bases and J 1 base; nucleotides not matched to a gene: 5. The CDR3 runs 16 residues. The DNA of the CDR3 is TGTGCCAGCAGGACTAGCGGGGCTCCTTCCTACAATGAGCAGTTCTTC. Amino acids: CASRTSGAPSYNEQFF.

In its sample, this clone was seen once. The V gene is TRBV4-2, the J gene TRBJ2-7; the D gene is possibly TRBD2 (6 bases). The CDR3 consists of 19 residues. Germline assignment: CDR1 LGHNA and CDR2 YNFKEQ. The V end was cut by 0 bases, the J end by 1 base, with 22 bases between. CDR3 nucleotide sequence: TGTGCCAGCAGCCAAGATCTATTGAGGGGTGCGGCGGGGTCCTACGAGCAGTACTTC. It is translated as CASSQDLLRGAAGSYEQYF.